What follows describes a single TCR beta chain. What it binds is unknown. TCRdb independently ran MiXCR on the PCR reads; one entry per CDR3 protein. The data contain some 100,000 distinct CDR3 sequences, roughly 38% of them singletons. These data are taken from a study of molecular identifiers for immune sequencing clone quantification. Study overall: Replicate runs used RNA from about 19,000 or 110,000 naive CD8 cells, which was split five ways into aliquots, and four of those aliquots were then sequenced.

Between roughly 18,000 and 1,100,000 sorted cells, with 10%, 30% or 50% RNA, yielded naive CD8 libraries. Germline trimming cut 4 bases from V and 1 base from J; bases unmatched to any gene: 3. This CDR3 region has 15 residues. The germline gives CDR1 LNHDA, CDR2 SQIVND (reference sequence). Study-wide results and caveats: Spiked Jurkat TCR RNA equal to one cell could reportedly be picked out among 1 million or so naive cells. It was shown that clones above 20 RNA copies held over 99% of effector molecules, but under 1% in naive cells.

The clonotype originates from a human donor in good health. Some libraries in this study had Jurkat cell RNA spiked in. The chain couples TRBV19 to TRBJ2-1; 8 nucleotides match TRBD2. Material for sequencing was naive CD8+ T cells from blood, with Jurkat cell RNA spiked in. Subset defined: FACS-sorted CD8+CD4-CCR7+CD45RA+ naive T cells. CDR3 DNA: TGTGCCAGTAGTACGGGGGGGGATTCCTACAATGAGCAGTTCTTC. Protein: CASSTGGDSYNEQFF.